This TCR beta chain is drawn from a study of Tregs in tolerant kidney transplant recipients. Mixed chimerism was transient after nonmyeloablative marrow transplants from related graft donors. Unstimulated Tregs (CD4+CD25+CD127-) and CD4+CD25- non-Tregs were sorted from PBMCs. Using immunoSEQ multiplex PCR, the repertoire was profiled, and TCRdb retains in-frame clones only, with some absent. The table has tens of thousands of clones, under 95% seen once. As regards this clone: Its specificity is unknown.

Study-wide results and limits: Few patients were studied, so findings need validation in larger groups. Changing PCR primers prevented nucleotide comparison between some patients' samples. No direct test of biological reproducibility was done here.

The sequence derives from a human patient who received a combined kidney and bone marrow transplant. Some of the T cells might come from the graft donor. This specimen was CD4+ T cells from blood (PBMCs), taken 12 months after the transplant.

Here the CDR3 reads CASSLDRANYGYTF. For the CDR3, the DNA is TGCGCCAGCAGCCTGGACAGAGCTAACTATGGCTACACCTTC. The chain joins TRBV4-1 to TRBJ1-2; D may be TRBD1 (6 bases). CDR1 is MGHRA and CDR2 is YSYEKL in the germline V gene. CDR3 length equals 14 residues. V was clipped by 4 bases and J by 0 bases, with 9 bases between them.